This T cell receptor beta chain was documented in a study of T-cell memory formation after mild COVID-19. Looking at the study overall: Clusters of TCRs were largely donor specific.

TCRdb used MiXCR to reprocess the 5' RACE reads, holding one entry per CDR3 protein. The data hold 350,000 to 500,000 distinct CDR3 sequences, with about 22% observed a single time. The germline CDR1 and CDR2 sequences are LGHNA and YSLEER. The CDR3 totals 16 residues. The V and J ends lost 6 bases and 7 bases, in that order; junction bases with no gene match: 10. Concerning this clonotype: The antigen remains undetermined.

Whole-study results and caveats: Of the contracting clones, CD4+ ones lay mainly in CM and EM, and CD8+ ones in EMRA.

The clonotype originates from an adult woman who had mild COVID-19 (a few samples of this study predate the infection). Cell type and time point are not known. Sequencing was carried out using PBMCs or a T cell subset sorted from them (not recorded which). This chain uses TRBV4-3 with TRBJ1-6, with 9 nucleotides matching TRBD1. The CDR3 nucleotides are TGCGCCAGCAGTCAAACAGGGGGCGCCGGGAATTCACCCCTCCACTTT. Its protein product is CASSQTGGAGNSPLHF.